Each of the 5 T cell receptor beta chains below was sequenced from the same sample in a study of T cell clusters in autoimmune cytopenias. TRB rearrangements were amplified by touch-down multiplex PCR with mixed TRB-A/B primers. TCRdb reanalyzed the multiplex PCR reads and collapses them to one entry per CDR3 protein, without DNA. Listed are more than 7,000 distinct CDR3 sequences; approximately 24% falls within the top ten. TRB amplification used approximately 250 ng of peripheral blood genomic DNA. The sample also formed part of further work on T cell repertoires in aging, cancer and after chemotherapy.

The sample comprised peripheral blood. The receptors stem from a human donor in good health.

This chain connects TRBV5-6 to TRBJ1-2. The CDR3 is 12 amino acids. In germline, CDR1 is SGHDT, CDR2 YYEEEE. CDR3 in amino acids: CASSLLNYGYTF. Complete variable domain (other parts from reference TRBV5-6 and TRBJ1-2): DAGVTQSPTHLIKTRGQQVTLRCSPKSGHDTVSWYQQALGQGPQFIFQYYEEEERQRGNFPDRFSGHQFPNYSSELNVNALLLGDSALYLCASSLLNYGYTFGSGTRLTVV.

In terms of frequency, this clonotype is medium-sized. This chain uses TRBV30 with TRBJ2-5; the D call from TCRdb, TRBD2, cannot be confirmed without DNA. This CDR3 region has 12 residues. Germline V gene sequence: CDR1 GTSNPN, CDR2 SVGIG (reference sequence). CDR3: CAWDSGRETQYF.

The gene calls are TRBV6-1 and TRBJ2-7; TCRdb calls TRBD2, which cannot be checked without DNA. This CDR3 contains 16 residues. Per the germline V gene, CDR1 is MNHNS and CDR2 is SASEGT. The CDR3 loop reads CASTLAGALRTYEQYF.

The V call is TRBV27, the J call TRBJ1-2. Germline CDR1 reads MNHEY; CDR2 reads SMNVEV (reference sequence). The CDR3 sequence is 13 residues long. The CDR3: CASSFQIKGGYTF.

The rearrangement links TRBV30 to TRBJ1-4; the D call from TCRdb, TRBD1, cannot be confirmed without DNA. The CDR3 consists of 11 residues. CDR1 is GTSNPN and CDR2 is SVGIG in the germline V gene (reference sequence). CDR3 amino acids: CAWRSREKLFF.